The TCR beta chain described here comes from a study of vaccination effects on CD4 cells after COVID-19. Using immunoSEQ multiplex PCR, the repertoire was profiled, and TCRdb retains in-frame clones only, with some absent. The sample shows about 38,000 clones, more than 75% of them seen only once. V lost 7 bases to trimming and J lost 12 bases; unmatched junction nucleotides: 8. The CDR3 length is 12 residues. CDR1 and CDR2 from the germline V gene are MNHEY and SVGAGI. Following culture for about ten days, CD4+ T cells were isolated. Cells had half their medium changed to IL-2 medium on days 3 and 7. As concerns this clone: Its antigen is as yet unknown.

The chain employs TRBV6-5 and TRBJ2-1; 8 nucleotides agree with TRBD1. The sequence was collected from a human donor who received a COVID-19 vaccine. Material: CD4+ T cells from PBMCs cultured without peptide, obtained before COVID-19 vaccination. The CDR3 reads CASTVDRARQFF. CDR3 in DNA: TGTGCCAGCACCGTGGACAGGGCCCGGCAGTTCTTC.